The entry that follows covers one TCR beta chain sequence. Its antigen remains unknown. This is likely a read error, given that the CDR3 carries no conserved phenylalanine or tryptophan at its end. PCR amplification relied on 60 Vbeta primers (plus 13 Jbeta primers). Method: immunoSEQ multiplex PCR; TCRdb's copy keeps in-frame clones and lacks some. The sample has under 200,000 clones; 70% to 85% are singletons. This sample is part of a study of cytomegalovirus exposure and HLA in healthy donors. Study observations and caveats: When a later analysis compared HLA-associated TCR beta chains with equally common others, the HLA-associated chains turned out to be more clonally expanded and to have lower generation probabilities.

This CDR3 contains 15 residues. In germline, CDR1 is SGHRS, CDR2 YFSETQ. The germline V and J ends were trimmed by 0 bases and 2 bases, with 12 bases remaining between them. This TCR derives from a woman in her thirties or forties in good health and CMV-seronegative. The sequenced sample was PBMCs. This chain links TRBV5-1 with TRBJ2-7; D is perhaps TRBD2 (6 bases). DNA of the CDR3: TGCGCCAGCAGCTTGGAAGGCGGGAACACCTACGAGCAGTACATC. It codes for CASSLEGGNTYEQYI.